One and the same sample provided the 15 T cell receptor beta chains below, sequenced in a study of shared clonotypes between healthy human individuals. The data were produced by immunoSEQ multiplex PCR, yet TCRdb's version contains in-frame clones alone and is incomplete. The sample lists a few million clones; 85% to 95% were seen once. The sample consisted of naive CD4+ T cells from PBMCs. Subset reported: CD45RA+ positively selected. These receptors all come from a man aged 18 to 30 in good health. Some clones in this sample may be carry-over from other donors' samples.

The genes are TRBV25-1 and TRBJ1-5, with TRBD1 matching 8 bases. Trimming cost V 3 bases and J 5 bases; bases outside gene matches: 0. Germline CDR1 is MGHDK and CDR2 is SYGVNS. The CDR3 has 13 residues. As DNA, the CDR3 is TGTGCCAGCAGTGAGACAGGGGATCAGCCCCAGCATTTT. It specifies CASSETGDQPQHF.

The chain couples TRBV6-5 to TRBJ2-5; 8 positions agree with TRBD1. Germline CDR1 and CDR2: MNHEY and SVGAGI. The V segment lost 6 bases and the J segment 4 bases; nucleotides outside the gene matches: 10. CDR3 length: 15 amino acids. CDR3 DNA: TGTGCCAGCAGAGACAGACAGGGGAGTCCAGAGACCCAGTACTTC. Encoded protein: CASRDRQGSPETQYF.

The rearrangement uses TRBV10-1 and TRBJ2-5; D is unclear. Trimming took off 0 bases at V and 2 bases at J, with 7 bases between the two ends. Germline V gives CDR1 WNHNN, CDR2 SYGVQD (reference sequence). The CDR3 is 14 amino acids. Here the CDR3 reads CASSESDLQETQYF. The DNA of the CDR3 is TGCGCCAGCAGTGAGTCAGATCTGCAAGAGACCCAGTACTTC.

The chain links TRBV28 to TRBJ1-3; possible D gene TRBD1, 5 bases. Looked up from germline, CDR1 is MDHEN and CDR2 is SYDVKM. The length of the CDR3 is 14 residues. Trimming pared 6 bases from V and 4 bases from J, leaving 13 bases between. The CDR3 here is CASRGPGDGNTIYF. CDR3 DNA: TGTGCCAGCAGGGGCCCTGGGGACGGAAACACCATATATTTT.

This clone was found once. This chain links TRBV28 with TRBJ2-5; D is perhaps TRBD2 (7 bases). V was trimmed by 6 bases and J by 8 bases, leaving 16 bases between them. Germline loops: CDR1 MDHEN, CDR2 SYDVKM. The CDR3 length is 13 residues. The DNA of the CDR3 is TGTGCCAGCAGCCCTGGGGGGGCCGCCACCCAGTACTTC. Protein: CASSPGGAATQYF.

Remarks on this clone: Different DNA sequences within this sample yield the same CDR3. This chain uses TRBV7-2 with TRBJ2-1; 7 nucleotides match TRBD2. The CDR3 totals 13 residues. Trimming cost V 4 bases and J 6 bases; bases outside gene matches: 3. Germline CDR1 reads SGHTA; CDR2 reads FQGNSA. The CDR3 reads CASSSSGGNEQFF. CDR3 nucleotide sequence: TGTGCCAGCAGCTCTTCGGGGGGCAATGAGCAGTTCTTC. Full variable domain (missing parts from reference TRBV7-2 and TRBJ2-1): GAGVSQSPSNKVTEKGKDVELRCDPISGHTALYWYRQSLGQGLEFLIYFQGNSAPDKSGLPSDRFSAERTGGSVSTLTIQRTQQEDSAVYLCASSSSGGNEQFFGPGTRLTVL.

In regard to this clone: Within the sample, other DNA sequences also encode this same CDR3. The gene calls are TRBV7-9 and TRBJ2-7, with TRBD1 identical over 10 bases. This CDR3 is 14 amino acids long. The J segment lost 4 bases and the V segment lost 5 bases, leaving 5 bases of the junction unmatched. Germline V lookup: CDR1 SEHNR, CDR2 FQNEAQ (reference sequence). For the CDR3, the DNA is TGTGCCAGCAGCCTCGGGACAGGGGTATACGAGCAGTACTTC. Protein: CASSLGTGVYEQYF.

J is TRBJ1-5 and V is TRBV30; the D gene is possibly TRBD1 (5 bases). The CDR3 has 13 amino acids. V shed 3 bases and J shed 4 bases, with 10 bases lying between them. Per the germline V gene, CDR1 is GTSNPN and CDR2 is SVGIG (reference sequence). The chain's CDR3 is CAWSRGLNQPQHF. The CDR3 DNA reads TGTGCCTGGAGCCGGGGGTTGAATCAGCCCCAGCATTTT.

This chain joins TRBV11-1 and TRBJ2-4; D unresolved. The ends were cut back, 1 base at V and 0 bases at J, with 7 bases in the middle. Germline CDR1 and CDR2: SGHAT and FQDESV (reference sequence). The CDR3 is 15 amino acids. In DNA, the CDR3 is TGTGCCAGCAGCTTAGGAGCGCGAGCCAAAAACATTCAGTACTTC. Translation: CASSLGARAKNIQYF.

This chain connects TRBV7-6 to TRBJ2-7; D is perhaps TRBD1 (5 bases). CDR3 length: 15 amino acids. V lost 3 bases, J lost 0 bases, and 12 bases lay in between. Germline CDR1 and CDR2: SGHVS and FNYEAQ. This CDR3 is CASSFYSDSSYEQYF. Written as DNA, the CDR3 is TGTGCCAGCAGCTTTTACTCAGACAGCTCCTACGAGCAGTACTTC.

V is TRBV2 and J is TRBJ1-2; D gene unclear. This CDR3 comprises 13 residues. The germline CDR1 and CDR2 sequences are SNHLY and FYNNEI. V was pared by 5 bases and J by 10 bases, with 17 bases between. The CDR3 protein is CASSPNSLGSYTF. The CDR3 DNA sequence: TGTGCCAGCAGTCCCAACAGCCTAGGGTCCTACACCTTC.

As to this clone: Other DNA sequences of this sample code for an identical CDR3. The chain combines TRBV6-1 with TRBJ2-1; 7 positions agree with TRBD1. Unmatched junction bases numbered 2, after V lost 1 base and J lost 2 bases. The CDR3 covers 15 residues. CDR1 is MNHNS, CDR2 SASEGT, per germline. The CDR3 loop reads CASSEGQGAYNEQFF. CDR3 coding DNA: TGTGCCAGCAGTGAAGGGCAGGGGGCCTACAATGAGCAGTTCTTC.

The DNA of the CDR3 is TGTGCCAGCAGCCCCGCTCGTGGTGAGCAGTTCTTC. This translates into CASSPARGEQFF. V and J are TRBV7-2 and TRBJ2-1; D unresolved. CDR3 size: 12 residues. CDR1 SGHTA and CDR2 FQGNSA come from the germline V gene. V lost 5 bases and J 9 bases, leaving 11 bases between the germline ends.

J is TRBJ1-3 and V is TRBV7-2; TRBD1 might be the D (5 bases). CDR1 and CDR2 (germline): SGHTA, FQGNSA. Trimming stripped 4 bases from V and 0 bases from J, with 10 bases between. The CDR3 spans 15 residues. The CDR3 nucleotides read TGTGCCAGCAGCTGGGGGTGGAACTCTGGAAACACCATATATTTT. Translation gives CASSWGWNSGNTIYF. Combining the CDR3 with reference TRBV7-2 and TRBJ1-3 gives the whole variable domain GAGVSQSPSNKVTEKGKDVELRCDPISGHTALYWYRQSLGQGLEFLIYFQGNSAPDKSGLPSDRFSAERTGGSVSTLTIQRTQQEDSAVYLCASSWGWNSGNTIYFGEGSWLTVV.

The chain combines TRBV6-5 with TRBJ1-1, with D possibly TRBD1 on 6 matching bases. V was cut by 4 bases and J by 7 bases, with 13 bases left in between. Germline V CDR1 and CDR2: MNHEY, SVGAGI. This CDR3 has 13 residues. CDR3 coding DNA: TGTGCCAGCAGTTCCCGGGACACCCATGAAGCTTTCTTT. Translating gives CASSSRDTHEAFF.